This TCR beta chain was identified in a study of beta chain features in type 1 diabetes (dated by TCRdb to 2017 to 2018). With regard to the full study: Mean age, gender distribution, total cell number and subset yield did not differ between patients and healthy donors. A total of just under 110,000,000 sorted cells were examined across all samples, and RNA yield correlated strongly with the number of cells per subset. The study compared TCRB repertoires of sorted circulating CD4+ T cell subsets between recently diagnosed type 1 diabetes patients and matched healthy donors. Naive and central memory subsets were obtained from all 30 or so donors, but regulatory and stem cell-like memory subsets were isolated from only 8 patients and roughly eight healthy donors.

Overall results and qualifications from the work: Naive, central memory and regulatory TCRB repertoires appeared more similar among patients than among healthy donors. In all four CD4+ subsets, TCRB CDR3 length was moderately but significantly shorter in type 1 diabetes patients. Fewer insertions and more nucleotide deletions at VDJ recombination sites were observed in patients with type 1 diabetes, implying thymic rearrangement abnormalities. Because cDNA rather than genomic DNA was sequenced, highly expressing activated cells could have been over-represented, although no difference in activation and CD3 levels was found between groups. HLA sub-analyses involved small numbers of individuals, so any influence of HLA type on TCRB rearrangement remained unresolved. Shorter templates might be favored by PCR, yet because patient and control samples were amplified and corrected together, any such skew would affect both groups equally.

The V and J ends are trimmed by 6 bases and 3 bases, leaving 18 bases between them. The CDR3 sequence holds 15 residues, the cysteine and phenylalanine included. Only the CDR3 DNA stays, 45 bases, in frame from base 1. Per the germline V gene, SGHRS is the CDR1 and YFSETQ is the CDR2. About this clone: Its antigen remains unidentified. Base qualities are not at hand, and no much larger clone is one base apart.

The High Capacity cDNA Reverse Transcription Kit was used to reverse transcribe all of the isolated RNA, meaning that expressed TCRB transcripts were what got sequenced. Deep immunoSEQ sequencing was performed on naive, central memory and regulatory T cell samples, with an average of roughly 3.5 million total reads per sample. After sorted cells were lysed in RLT buffer, RNA was extracted with DNase-treated RNeasy Micro or Mini kits, with the choice depending on cell number. Each cell subset was processed on its own to prevent cross-contamination, while patient and healthy donor samples were processed together. The immunoSEQ multiplex PCR was used to amplify TCRB sequences from cDNA, generating 87-bp fragments that spanned the CDR3 region. Sequencing of the amplicons was performed on the Illumina HiSeq platform. On the study's bioinformatics: PCR bias was corrected computationally using synthetic template baselines, and reads within Hamming distance 2 were collapsed, with unmergeable singletons discarded. Reads were aligned to IMGT to assign V, D and J genes, CDR3 length, and insertions or deletions at six rearrangement sites. Within each subset, clonotype counts were normalized to sorted cell number, and only after that were true diversity and Gini coefficients computed with the tcR R package. Repertoire sharing was quantified using the overlap coefficient calculated on TCRB nucleotide sequences. Out-of-frame TCRB sequences from naive cells were analyzed to stand in for the pre-selection repertoire. Held by TCRdb, this immuneACCESS table contains in-frame sequences only and omits some clones. Under half of the omission traces to an unresolved V gene where checked; the cause of the rest is unknown. V and J calls plus clone size are reproduced from that table; the DNA served to infer D and trimming. For this sample the table gives 350,000 to 450,000 clones, of which about 15% were detected only once. The ten largest clones capture approximately 0.038% of the sample.

Each donor gave one peripheral blood draw, about 110 mL on average, collected into heparinised tubes. A BD FACSAria II and a panel including CD45RO, CCR7, CD25, CD127, CD95 and CD27 were used to sort naive, central memory, regulatory and stem cell-like memory CD4+ T cells. All sorted populations exceeded 95% purity. PBMCs were isolated immediately by Lymphoprep density gradient centrifugation and stained directly without culture. So that batch effects would be minimized, each experiment stained and sorted samples in pairs, pairing one healthy donor with one patient. The source material was naive CD4+ T cells from blood. Explained via the paper, the cell subset or site label denotes: true naive CD4+ T cells. This clonotype was obtained from a young man in good health. This sequence uses TRBV5-1 and TRBJ2-5; tentative D gene TRBD1, with 5 bases matching. The CDR3 here reads CASNTLGRVEETQYF. The sequenced DNA: TGCGCCAGCAACACCTTAGGCAGGGTTGAAGAGACCCAGTACTTC.